One and the same sample provided the 21 T cell receptor beta chains below, sequenced in a study of blood T cell repertoires in COVID-19. The assay was immunoSEQ multiplex PCR, and TCRdb's table has in-frame clones only and misses some. Among about 150,000 clones, 80% to 90% were seen once, and the ten largest hold 6% to 7%. Sample: peripheral blood. All receptors derive from a man at least 80 years old with acute or convalescent COVID-19.

This clone was observed a single time. The chain has TRBV19 and TRBJ1-2; 7 bases agree with TRBD1. The CDR3 totals 13 residues. Germline CDR1 reads LNHDA; CDR2 reads SQIVND (reference sequence). The J segment lost 4 bases and the V segment lost 3 bases, leaving 2 bases of the junction unmatched. For the CDR3, the DNA is TGTGCCAGTAGTATTGAGGGGGCCTATGGCTACACCTTC. It yields the protein CASSIEGAYGYTF.

J is TRBJ1-3 and V is TRBV3-1 (or the pseudogene TRBV3-2), with unresolved D. Deletions cut 0 bases from V and 1 base from J, with 10 bases between. The CDR3 spans 16 residues. Germline V gene lookup returns CDR1 LGHDT and CDR2 YNNKEL (reference sequence). The CDR3 here is CASSQDRTGSGNTIYF. Written as DNA, the CDR3 is TGTGCCAGCAGCCAAGATCGTACCGGTTCTGGAAACACCATATATTTT.

The CDR3 DNA reads TGCGCCAGCACCCCATTAGTACAGGGGAGCACAGATACGCAGTATTTT. This sequence encodes CASTPLVQGSTDTQYF. V is TRBV5-1 and J is TRBJ2-3; TRBD1 matches at 7 bases. In germline, CDR1 is SGHRS, CDR2 YFSETQ. The CDR3 consists of 16 residues. V was clipped by 6 bases and J by 0 bases; unmatched bases: 10.

V gene TRBV9 combines with J gene TRBJ1-5, with a possible D match to TRBD1 (6 bases). The CDR3 spans 14 residues. Germline V CDR1 and CDR2: SGDLS, YYNGEE. Trimming stripped 0 bases from V and 6 bases from J, with 10 bases between. CDR3 loop: CASSVGKGGQPQHF. In DNA, the CDR3 is TGTGCCAGCAGCGTAGGTAAAGGGGGTCAGCCCCAGCATTTT.

The rearrangement uses TRBV6-6 and TRBJ1-4; D possibly corresponds to TRBD1 (5 bases). Germline V gives CDR1 MNHNY, CDR2 SVGAGI (reference sequence). Trimming pared 4 bases from V and 1 base from J, leaving 13 bases between. The length of the CDR3 is 16 residues. The chain's CDR3 is CASSSAGTLTNEKLFF. The CDR3 nucleotides read TGTGCCAGCAGTTCCGCGGGGACCTTAACTAATGAAAAACTGTTTTTT.

This chain uses TRBV11-2 with TRBJ2-1; 8 bases line up with TRBD1. This CDR3 is 15 amino acids long. J lost 6 bases, V lost 4 bases, and 8 bases had no gene match. Germline assignment: CDR1 SGHAT and CDR2 FQNNGV. DNA for the CDR3: TGTGCCAGCAGCTCGACAGGGGTGAGGGTCAATGAGCAGTTCTTC. Its translation is CASSSTGVRVNEQFF. Based on the CDR3 plus reference TRBV11-2 and TRBJ2-1, the full variable domain is EAGVAQSPRYKIIEKRQSVAFWCNPISGHATLYWYQQILGQGPKLLIQFQNNGVVDDSQLPKDRFSAERLKGVDSTLKIQPAKLEDSAVYLCASSSTGVRVNEQFFGPGTRLTVL.

The V gene is TRBV7-2, the J gene TRBJ2-1; 10 nucleotides agree with TRBD2. The junction had 5 bases not matched to a gene; V was cut back by 0 bases and J by 0 bases. Germline CDR1 and CDR2: SGHTA and FQGNSA. This CDR3 has 18 residues. The CDR3 DNA reads as TGTGCCAGCAGCTTAGCAGCGGGAGGGTTAGGCTCCTACAATGAGCAGTTCTTC. This codes for CASSLAAGGLGSYNEQFF.

CDR3 region: CASSLDQSGGSGANVLTF. CDR3 DNA sequence: TGCGCCAGCAGCTTGGATCAGTCAGGGGGGTCCGGGGCCAACGTCCTGACTTTC. The V call is TRBV5-1, the J call TRBJ2-6, with D perhaps TRBD1 (7 bases). The ends were cut back, 0 bases at V and 4 bases at J, with 17 bases in the middle. This CDR3 has 18 amino acids. CDR1 SGHRS and CDR2 YFSETQ come from the germline V gene.

This chain links TRBV25-1 with TRBJ2-1; 11 positions agree with TRBD2. V gave up 3 bases and J gave up 1 base; unmatched junction bases: 2. The V gene's germline CDR1 is MGHDK and CDR2 SYGVNS. The CDR3 has 16 amino acids. The CDR3 region is CASSEPSGGSYNEQFF. Here the CDR3 DNA reads TGTGCCAGCAGTGAGCCTAGCGGGGGGTCCTACAATGAGCAGTTCTTC.

This clone has only a few counts. The V gene is TRBV19, the J gene TRBJ1-1, with no clear D. With 7 bases removed from V and 7 bases from J, the gap between germline ends came to 10 bases. The germline gives CDR1 LNHDA, CDR2 SQIVND (reference sequence). This CDR3 has 11 amino acids. The CDR3 region is CASTTTREAFF. The CDR3 DNA reads as TGTGCCAGTACGACAACACGTGAAGCTTTCTTT.

The V gene is TRBV6-4, the J gene TRBJ1-6, with D possibly matching TRBD1 (5 bases). The germline CDR1 and CDR2 sequences are MRHNA and SNTAGT. The germline V and J ends were trimmed by 5 bases and 4 bases, with 9 bases remaining between them. The CDR3 sequence is 14 residues long. CDR3 sequence: CASSQGNYNSPLHF. Written as DNA, the CDR3 is TGTGCCAGCAGTCAGGGAAATTATAATTCACCCCTCCACTTT.

In the case of this clone: Additional DNA sequences in this sample encode the identical CDR3. The gene calls are TRBV18 and TRBJ1-5, with D possibly being TRBD1 (6 bases). The CDR3 covers 13 residues. Between the trimmed V and J ends, which lost 2 bases and 5 bases, there was a span of 7 bases. Germline CDR1 and CDR2: KGHSH and LQKENI. CDR3 sequence: CASSPAGDQPQHF. In nucleotides, the CDR3 is TGTGCCAGCTCACCAGCAGGGGATCAGCCCCAGCATTTT.

The V and J genes are TRBV5-6 and TRBJ2-5, with no clear D. Germline CDR1 is SGHDT and CDR2 is YYEEEE. Trimming removed 4 bases from V and 2 bases from J, with 3 bases in between. The CDR3 is 11 residues long. Here the CDR3 reads CASSRQETQYF. CDR3 DNA sequence: TGTGCCAGCAGCCGTCAAGAGACCCAGTACTTC.

The CDR3 sequence: CASSLGVTAGGRETQYF. As DNA, the CDR3 is TGTGCCAGCAGCTTAGGGGTCACAGCGGGGGGGCGAGAGACCCAGTACTTC. This sequence joins TRBV7-9 and TRBJ2-5; the match to TRBD2 covers 10 bases. The germline gives CDR1 SEHNR, CDR2 FQNEAQ (reference sequence). Germline trimming cut 1 base from V and 4 bases from J; bases unmatched to any gene: 9. The CDR3 is 17 amino acids.

The genes are TRBV3-1 (or the pseudogene TRBV3-2) and TRBJ1-1; 8 bases align to TRBD1. The CDR3 is 15 amino acids. Germline CDR1 LGHDT, CDR2 YNNKEL (reference sequence). Unmatched junction bases numbered 6, after V lost 0 bases and J lost 6 bases. CDR3 in amino acids: CASSQDIGQGPEAFF. The CDR3 DNA is TGTGCCAGCAGCCAAGATATAGGACAGGGCCCTGAAGCTTTCTTT.

This chain connects TRBV6-5 to TRBJ1-1, with 8 bases lining up with TRBD1. V lost 4 bases and J lost 0; bases outside the gene matches: 7. CDR1 and CDR2 from the germline V gene are MNHEY and SVGAGI. The CDR3 extends over 16 amino acids. The CDR3 protein is CASSSNSQGVNTEAFF. Written as DNA, the CDR3 is TGTGCCAGCAGTTCGAACTCACAGGGGGTGAACACTGAAGCTTTCTTT.

This clone has only one observation. The J gene is TRBJ2-7, the V gene TRBV5-1; TRBD1 is a possible D gene (6 bases). V was shortened by 1 base and J by 3 bases, with 14 bases between the two germline ends. Germline V gene sequence: CDR1 SGHRS, CDR2 YFSETQ. This CDR3 has 15 amino acids. The CDR3 loop reads CASSLIGGVGYEQYF. In DNA form, the CDR3 reads TGCGCCAGCAGCTTGATTGGGGGCGTCGGCTACGAGCAGTACTTC.

The chain is built from TRBV6-5 and TRBJ2-3; D is perhaps TRBD1 (6 bases). The CDR3 spans 14 residues. Germline V gene sequence: CDR1 MNHEY, CDR2 SVGAGI. V lost 4 bases to trimming and J lost 1 base, with 9 bases between them. The CDR3 DNA is TGTGCCAGCAGTTCCGACAGGCGCACAGATACGCAGTATTTT. Its protein is CASSSDRRTDTQYF.

This chain joins TRBV10-1 and TRBJ1-2; 7 bases match TRBD1. The CDR3 is 13 amino acids. With V trimmed by 6 bases and J by 5 bases, 6 bases remained unmatched. Per the germline V gene, CDR1 is WNHNN and CDR2 is SYGVQD (reference sequence). The CDR3 here is CASSAGQTYGYTF. CDR3 coding DNA: TGCGCCAGCAGCGCGGGACAGACTTATGGCTACACCTTC.

The chain is built from TRBV11-3 and TRBJ1-1; the D gene is possibly TRBD1 (5 bases). The CDR3 is made up of 14 amino acids. The germline V and J ends were trimmed by 1 base and 0 bases, with 6 bases remaining between them. Germline CDR1 reads SGHNT; CDR2 reads YENEEA. The CDR3 spells CASSLGGMNTEAFF. CDR3 nucleotides: TGTGCCAGCAGCTTAGGGGGCATGAACACTGAAGCTTTCTTT.

The chain links TRBV29-1 to TRBJ1-2; D not certain. The V end was cut by 6 bases, the J end by 1 base, with 12 bases between. CDR3 size: 13 residues. CDR1 and CDR2 (germline): SQVTM, ANQGSEA. The CDR3 DNA is TGCAGCGTGACACCGACACATAACTATGGCTACACCTTC. The encoded protein is CSVTPTHNYGYTF.